This TCR beta chain is from a study of blood T cells in healthy people across ages. Alongside a J-beta primer mix, a sample-barcoded 5' primer served in a second PCR lasting roughly 6 to 11 cycles. From the 5' RACE reads, TCRdb called clonotypes with MiXCR, one entry per CDR3 protein. The data contain 850,000 to 1,300,000 distinct CDR3 sequences, 35% to 55% of them singletons. Germline V gene sequence: CDR1 MNHEY, CDR2 SVGAGI. The CDR3 runs to 15 residues. Sequenced: blood. The V call is TRBV6-5, the J call TRBJ2-4, with 11 bases lining up with TRBD1. The J call may be incorrect, as the DNA end agrees better with TRBJ2-7. This clonotype was obtained from a woman aged 60-75 years in good health. This CDR3 is CASSYSGTGGYEQYF. The DNA of the CDR3 is TGTGCCAGCAGTTACTCCGGGACAGGGGGCTACGAGCAGTACTTC.